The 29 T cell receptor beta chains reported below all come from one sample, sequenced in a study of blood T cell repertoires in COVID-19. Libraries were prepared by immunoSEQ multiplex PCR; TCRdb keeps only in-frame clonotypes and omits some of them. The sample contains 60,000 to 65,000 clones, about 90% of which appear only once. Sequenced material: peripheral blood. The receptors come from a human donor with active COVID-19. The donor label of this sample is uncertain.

CDR3 sequence (DNA): TGTGCCAGCAGCGCGGGGACTAATACGTTGCGTTGGTATTTT. Residues: CASSAGTNTLRWYF. This chain uses TRBV7-9 with TRBJ2-3, with TRBD2 identical over 7 bases. V was clipped by 5 bases and J by 14 bases; unmatched bases: 16. The CDR3 sequence is 14 residues long. Germline V gene sequence: CDR1 SEHNR, CDR2 FQNEAQ (reference sequence).

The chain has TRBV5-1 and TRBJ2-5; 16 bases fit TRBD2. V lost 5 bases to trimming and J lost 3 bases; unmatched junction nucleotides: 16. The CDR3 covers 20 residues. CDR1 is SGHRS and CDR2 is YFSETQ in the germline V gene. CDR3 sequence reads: CASRFTGTSGGVVYEETQYF. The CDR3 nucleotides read TGCGCCAGCAGATTTACCGGGACTAGCGGGGGGGTGGTTTATGAAGAGACCCAGTACTTC.

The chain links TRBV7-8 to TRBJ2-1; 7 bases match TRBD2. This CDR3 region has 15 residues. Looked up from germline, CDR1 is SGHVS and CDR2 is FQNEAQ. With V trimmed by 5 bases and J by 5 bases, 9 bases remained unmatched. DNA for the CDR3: TGTGCCAGCAGCAACCGGGACTACCCCGACAATGAGCAGTTCTTC. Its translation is CASSNRDYPDNEQFF.

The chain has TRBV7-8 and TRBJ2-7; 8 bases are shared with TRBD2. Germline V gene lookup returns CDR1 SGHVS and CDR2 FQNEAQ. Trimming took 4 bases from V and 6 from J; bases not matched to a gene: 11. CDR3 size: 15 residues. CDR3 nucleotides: TGTGCCAGCAGCTCCGCTACCGGGAGGGCCTTCGAGCAGTACTTC. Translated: CASSSATGRAFEQYF.

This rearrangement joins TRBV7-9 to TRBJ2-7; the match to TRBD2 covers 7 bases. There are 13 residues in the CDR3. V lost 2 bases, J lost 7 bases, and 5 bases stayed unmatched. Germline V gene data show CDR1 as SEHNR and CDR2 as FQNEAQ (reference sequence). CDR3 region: CASSLRTRYEQYF. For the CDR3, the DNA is TGTGCCAGCAGCTTAAGGACTAGATATGAGCAGTACTTC.

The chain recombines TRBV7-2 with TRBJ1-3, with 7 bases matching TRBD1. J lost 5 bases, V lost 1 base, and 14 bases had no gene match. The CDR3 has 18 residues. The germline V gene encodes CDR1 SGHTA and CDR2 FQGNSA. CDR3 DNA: TGTGCCAGCAGCTTAGTTGGTGGTTCGGCAGGGGGTCGAAACACCATATATTTT. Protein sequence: CASSLVGGSAGGRNTIYF. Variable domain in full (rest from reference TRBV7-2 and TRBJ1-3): GAGVSQSPSNKVTEKGKDVELRCDPISGHTALYWYRQSLGQGLEFLIYFQGNSAPDKSGLPSDRFSAERTGGSVSTLTIQRTQQEDSAVYLCASSLVGGSAGGRNTIYFGEGSWLTVV.

The CDR3 loop is CASSVTQGTGNTIYF. The CDR3 coding sequence is TGTGCCAGCAGCGTCACCCAGGGGACTGGAAACACCATATATTTT. The chain employs TRBV9 and TRBJ1-3, with a tentative D call TRBD1 (6 bases). V lost 2 bases and J lost 2, with 11 bases in between. The length of the CDR3 is 15 residues. The germline CDR1 and CDR2 sequences are SGDLS and YYNGEE.

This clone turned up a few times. In DNA form, the CDR3 reads TGTGCCAGCAGCTTGGTCAGGGAAGGCGACGAGCAGTACTTC. This codes for CASSLVREGDEQYF. The rearrangement joins TRBV5-4 to TRBJ2-7; a possible D gene is TRBD1 (5 bases). The CDR3 runs 14 residues. The V gene lost 0 bases and the J gene lost 5 bases, with 12 bases spanning the gap. Looked up from germline, CDR1 is SGHNT and CDR2 is YYREEE (reference sequence).

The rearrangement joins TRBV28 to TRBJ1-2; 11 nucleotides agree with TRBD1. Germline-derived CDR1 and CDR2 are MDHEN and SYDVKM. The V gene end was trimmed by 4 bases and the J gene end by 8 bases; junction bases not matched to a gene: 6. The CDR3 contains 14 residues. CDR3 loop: CASSSGQGEAGYTF. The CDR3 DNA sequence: TGTGCCAGCAGTTCGGGACAGGGGGAGGCGGGCTACACCTTC.

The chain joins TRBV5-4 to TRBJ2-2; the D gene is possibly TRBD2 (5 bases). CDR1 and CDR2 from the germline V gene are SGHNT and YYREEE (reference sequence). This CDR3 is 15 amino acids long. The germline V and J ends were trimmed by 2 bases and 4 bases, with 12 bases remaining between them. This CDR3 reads CASSLEGVSTGELFF. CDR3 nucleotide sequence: TGTGCCAGCAGCTTAGAGGGAGTGAGCACCGGGGAGCTGTTTTTT.

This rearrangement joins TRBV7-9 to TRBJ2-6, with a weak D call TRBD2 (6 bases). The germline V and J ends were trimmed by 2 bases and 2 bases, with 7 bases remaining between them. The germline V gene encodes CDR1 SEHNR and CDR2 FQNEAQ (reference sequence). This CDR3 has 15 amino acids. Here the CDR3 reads CASSLWGAGANVLTF. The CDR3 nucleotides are TGTGCCAGCAGCTTATGGGGGGCTGGGGCCAACGTCCTGACTTTC.

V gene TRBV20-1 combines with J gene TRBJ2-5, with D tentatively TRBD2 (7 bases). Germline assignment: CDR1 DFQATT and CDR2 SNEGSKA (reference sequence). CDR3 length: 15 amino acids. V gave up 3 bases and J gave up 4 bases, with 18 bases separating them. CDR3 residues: CSASVPGGRVETQYF. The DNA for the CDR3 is TGCAGTGCTAGTGTCCCCGGGGGGCGAGTAGAGACCCAGTACTTC.

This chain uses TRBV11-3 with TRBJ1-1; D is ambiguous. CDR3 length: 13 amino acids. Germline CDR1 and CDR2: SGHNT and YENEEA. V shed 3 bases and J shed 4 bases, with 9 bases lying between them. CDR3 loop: CASSFQPLTEAFF. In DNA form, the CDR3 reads TGTGCCAGCAGCTTCCAACCACTCACTGAAGCTTTCTTT.

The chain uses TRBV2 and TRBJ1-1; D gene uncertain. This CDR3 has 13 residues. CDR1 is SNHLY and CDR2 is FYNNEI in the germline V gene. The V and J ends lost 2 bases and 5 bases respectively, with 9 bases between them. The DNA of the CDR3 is TGTGCCAGCAGTGAAACTAAGAGAACTGAAGCTTTCTTT. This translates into CASSETKRTEAFF.

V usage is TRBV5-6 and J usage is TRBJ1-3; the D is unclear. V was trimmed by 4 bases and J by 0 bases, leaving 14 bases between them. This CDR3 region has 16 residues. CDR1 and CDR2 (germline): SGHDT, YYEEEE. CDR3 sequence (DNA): TGTGCCAGCAGCCCCGCGGGTACCTCCTCTGGAAACACCATATATTTT. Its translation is CASSPAGTSSGNTIYF.

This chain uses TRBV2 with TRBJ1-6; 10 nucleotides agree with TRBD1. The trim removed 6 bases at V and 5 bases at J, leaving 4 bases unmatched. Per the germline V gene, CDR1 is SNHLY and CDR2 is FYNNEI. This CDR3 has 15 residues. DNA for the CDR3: TGTGCCAGCAGAGGACAGGGGGAGAATAATTCACCCCTCCACTTT. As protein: CASRGQGENNSPLHF. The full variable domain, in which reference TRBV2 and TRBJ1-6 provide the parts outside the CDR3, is EPEVTQTPSHQVTQMGQEVILRCVPISNHLYFYWYRQILGQKVEFLVSFYNNEISEKSEIFDDQFSVERPDGSNFTLKIRSTKLEDSAMYFCASRGQGENNSPLHFGNGTRLTVT.

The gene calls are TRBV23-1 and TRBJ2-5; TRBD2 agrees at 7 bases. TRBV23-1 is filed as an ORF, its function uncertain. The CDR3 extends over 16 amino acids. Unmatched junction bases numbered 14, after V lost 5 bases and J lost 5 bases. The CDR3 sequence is CASSTRLAGTGETQYF. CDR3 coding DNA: TGCGCCAGCAGTACCAGACTAGCCGGGACGGGGGAGACCCAGTACTTC.

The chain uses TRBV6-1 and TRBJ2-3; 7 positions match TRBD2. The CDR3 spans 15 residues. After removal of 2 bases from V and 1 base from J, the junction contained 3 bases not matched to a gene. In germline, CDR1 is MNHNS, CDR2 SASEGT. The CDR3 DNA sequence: TGTGCCAGCAGTGAACGTCGGGGGGGCACAGATACGCAGTATTTT. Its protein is CASSERRGGTDTQYF.

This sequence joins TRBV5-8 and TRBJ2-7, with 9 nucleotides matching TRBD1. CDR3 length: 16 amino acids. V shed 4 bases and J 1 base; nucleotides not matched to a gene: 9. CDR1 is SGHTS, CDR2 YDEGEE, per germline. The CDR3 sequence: CASSLRIGTGSYEQYF. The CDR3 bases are TGTGCCAGCAGCCTGCGGATTGGGACAGGGTCCTACGAGCAGTACTTC.

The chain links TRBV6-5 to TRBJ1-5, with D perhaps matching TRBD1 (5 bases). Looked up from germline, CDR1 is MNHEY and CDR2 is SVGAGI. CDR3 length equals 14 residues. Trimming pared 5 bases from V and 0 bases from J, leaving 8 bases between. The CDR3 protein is CASSPGGSNQPQHF. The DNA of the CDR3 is TGTGCCAGCAGTCCGGGGGGTAGCAATCAGCCCCAGCATTTT.

This CDR3 reads CASSPRSGVANEKLFF. Written as DNA, the CDR3 is TGTGCCAGCAGCCCCAGATCGGGGGTCGCTAATGAAAAACTGTTTTTT. V gene TRBV11-2 combines with J gene TRBJ1-4; the D gene is possibly TRBD1 (5 bases). CDR1 is SGHAT and CDR2 is FQNNGV in the germline V gene. Trimming shortened V by 5 bases and J by 3 bases, and 16 bases separated the two germline ends. The CDR3 consists of 16 residues.

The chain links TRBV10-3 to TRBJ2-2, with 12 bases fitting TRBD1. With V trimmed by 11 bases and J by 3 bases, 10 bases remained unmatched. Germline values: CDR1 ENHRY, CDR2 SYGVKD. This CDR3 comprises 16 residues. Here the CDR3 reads CAALGQGAEYTGELFF. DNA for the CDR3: TGTGCCGCTCTGGGACAGGGGGCGGAATACACCGGGGAGCTGTTTTTT.

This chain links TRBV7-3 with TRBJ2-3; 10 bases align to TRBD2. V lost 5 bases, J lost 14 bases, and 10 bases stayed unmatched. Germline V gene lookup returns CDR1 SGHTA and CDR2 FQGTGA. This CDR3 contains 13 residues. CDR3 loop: CASSPGLAAPRYF. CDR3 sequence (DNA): TGTGCCAGCAGCCCCGGACTAGCGGCCCCCCGGTATTTT.

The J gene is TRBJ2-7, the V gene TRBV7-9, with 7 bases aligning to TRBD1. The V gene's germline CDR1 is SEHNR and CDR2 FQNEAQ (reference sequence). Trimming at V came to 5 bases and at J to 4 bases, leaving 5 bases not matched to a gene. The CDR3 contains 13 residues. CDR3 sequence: CASSTGTDYEQYF. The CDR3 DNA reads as TGTGCCAGCAGCACGGGGACAGATTACGAGCAGTACTTC.

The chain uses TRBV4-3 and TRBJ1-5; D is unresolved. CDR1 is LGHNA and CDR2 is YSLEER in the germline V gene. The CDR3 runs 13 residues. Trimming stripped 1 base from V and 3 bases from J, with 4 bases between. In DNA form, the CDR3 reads TGCGCCAGCAGCCAAGGGGCCAATCAGCCCCAGCATTTT. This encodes CASSQGANQPQHF.

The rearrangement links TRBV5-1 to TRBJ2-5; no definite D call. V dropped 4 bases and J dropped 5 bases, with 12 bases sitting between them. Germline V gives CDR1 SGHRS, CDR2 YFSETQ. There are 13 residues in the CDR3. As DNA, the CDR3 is TGCGCCAGCAGCGAGTCGGTTCGCGAGACCCAGTACTTC. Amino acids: CASSESVRETQYF.

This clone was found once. The CDR3 DNA sequence: TGTGCCAGCAGCCCAAGTTCACTTAGCGGGGAGGAGACCCAGTACTTC. This sequence encodes CASSPSSLSGEETQYF. The chain carries TRBV7-9 and TRBJ2-5, with TRBD2 matching 8 bases. Germline values: CDR1 SEHNR, CDR2 FQNEAQ (reference sequence). This CDR3 has 16 residues. V shed 5 bases and J 5 bases; nucleotides not matched to a gene: 13.

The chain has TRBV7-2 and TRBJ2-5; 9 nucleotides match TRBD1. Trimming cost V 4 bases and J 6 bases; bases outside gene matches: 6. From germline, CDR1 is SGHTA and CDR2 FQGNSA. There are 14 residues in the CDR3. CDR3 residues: CASSSRDRVKTQYF. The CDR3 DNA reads TGTGCCAGCAGCTCCCGGGACAGGGTCAAGACCCAGTACTTC. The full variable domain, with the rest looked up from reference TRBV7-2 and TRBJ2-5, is GAGVSQSPSNKVTEKGKDVELRCDPISGHTALYWYRQSLGQGLEFLIYFQGNSAPDKSGLPSDRFSAERTGGSVSTLTIQRTQQEDSAVYLCASSSRDRVKTQYFGPGTRLLVL.

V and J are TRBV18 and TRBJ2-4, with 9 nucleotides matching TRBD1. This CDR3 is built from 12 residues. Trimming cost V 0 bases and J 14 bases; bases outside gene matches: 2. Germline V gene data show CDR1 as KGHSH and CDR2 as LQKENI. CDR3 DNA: TGTGCCAGCTCACCACCGACAGGGGGGGAGTACTTC. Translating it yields CASSPPTGGEYF.